Listed here are 15 T cell receptor beta chains from one sample, sequenced in a study of resident and recirculating memory T cells in vitiligo. The data were produced by immunoSEQ multiplex PCR, yet TCRdb's version contains in-frame clones alone and is incomplete. The table records tens of thousands of clones, roughly 92% of them present only once. The sample comprised blood. Receptors originate from a male donor with vitiligo.

The rearrangement joins TRBV27 to TRBJ2-2; no definite D call. This CDR3 contains 12 residues. In germline, CDR1 is MNHEY, CDR2 SMNVEV (reference sequence). Trimming took 7 bases from V and 2 from J, leaving 5 bases between them. CDR3 nucleotide sequence: TGTGCCAGCATAGCCAACACCGGGGAGCTGTTTTTT. Translated: CASIANTGELFF.

The chain has TRBV27 and TRBJ2-1; TRBD2 might be the D (6 bases). Germline-derived CDR1 and CDR2 are MNHEY and SMNVEV (reference sequence). The CDR3 spans 13 residues. With 5 bases removed from V and 5 bases from J, the gap between germline ends came to 10 bases. CDR3 amino acids: CASSAGSHNEQFF. Written as DNA, the CDR3 is TGTGCCAGCAGTGCGGGGAGTCACAATGAGCAGTTCTTC.

The CDR3: CSVVTRNAQETQYF. As DNA, the CDR3 is TGCAGCGTTGTAACCAGAAATGCACAAGAGACCCAGTACTTC. V gene TRBV29-1 combines with J gene TRBJ2-5; D call uncertain. V was shortened by 4 bases and J by 2 bases, with 14 bases between the two germline ends. CDR3 length equals 14 residues. Germline V gives CDR1 SQVTM, CDR2 ANQGSEA.

The rearrangement joins TRBV9 to TRBJ1-4; 7 nucleotides agree with TRBD1. The V segment lost 4 bases and the J segment 0 bases; nucleotides outside the gene matches: 9. This CDR3 has 17 amino acids. The germline V gene has CDR1 SGDLS and CDR2 YYNGEE. The CDR3, as DNA: TGTGCCAGCAGCCCTCGAGGGGGGACAGCAACTAATGAAAAACTGTTTTTT. It yields the protein CASSPRGGTATNEKLFF.

This chain links TRBV7-9 with TRBJ1-1; D possibly corresponds to TRBD1 (5 bases). The CDR3 sequence is 16 residues long. Trimming took 5 bases from V and 0 from J, leaving 16 bases between them. Germline CDR1 SEHNR, CDR2 FQNEAQ (reference sequence). CDR3 DNA: TGTGCCAGCAGCCCCCTTGACAGCCCCATGAACACTGAAGCTTTCTTT. This translates into CASSPLDSPMNTEAFF. Filled out from reference TRBV7-9 and TRBJ1-1, the complete variable domain reads DTGVSQNPRHKITKRGQNVTFRCDPISEHNRLYWYRQTLGQGPEFLTYFQNEAQLEKSRLLSDRFSAERPKGSFSTLEIQRTEQGDSAMYLCASSPLDSPMNTEAFFGQGTRLTVV.

V is TRBV12-5 and J is TRBJ2-5; 8 bases agree with TRBD2. The CDR3 loop spans 16 amino acids. Trimming at V came to 2 bases and at J to 5 bases, leaving 10 bases not matched to a gene. Per germline, CDR1 LGHNT and CDR2 FRNRAP. The CDR3 spells CASGLTPRGGQETQYF. CDR3 nucleotides: TGTGCTAGTGGTTTGACCCCCCGGGGGGGGCAGGAGACCCAGTACTTC.

The rearrangement uses TRBV4-3 and TRBJ2-2; TRBD1 aligns across 7 bases. V gave up 4 bases and J gave up 8 bases; unmatched junction bases: 4. Germline CDR1 is LGHNA and CDR2 is YSLEER. The CDR3 has 13 residues. The CDR3 here is CASSPDRVGELFF. CDR3 sequence (DNA): TGCGCCAGCAGCCCCGACAGGGTAGGGGAGCTGTTTTTT.

This rearrangement joins TRBV7-3 to TRBJ2-3; D may be TRBD1 (6 bases). Germline V gene lookup returns CDR1 SGHTA and CDR2 FQGTGA. The CDR3 runs 14 residues. V was pared by 6 bases and J by 2 bases, with 12 bases between. The CDR3 loop is CASSQDSNTDTQYF. The CDR3 DNA follows: TGTGCCAGCAGTCAGGACAGCAACACAGATACGCAGTATTTT.

Here the CDR3 DNA reads TGTGCCAGCAGCTTGAGTTGGACTAGCGGGGGAGGAGATACGCAGTATTTT. The encoded protein is CASSLSWTSGGGDTQYF. V and J are TRBV5-4 and TRBJ2-3, with 13 bases matching TRBD2. The V gene's germline CDR1 is SGHNT and CDR2 YYREEE (reference sequence). V was pared by 1 base and J by 5 bases, with 7 bases of the junction left unmatched. This CDR3 has 17 residues.

This clone was recorded once. The genes are TRBV5-4 and TRBJ2-5; D perhaps matches TRBD2 (5 bases). The CDR3 loop spans 15 amino acids. Trimming removed 2 bases at V and 5 bases at J, with 16 bases between. Germline V gene data show CDR1 as SGHNT and CDR2 as YYREEE (reference sequence). Here the CDR3 reads CASSFSDPSGETQYF. The CDR3 DNA sequence: TGTGCCAGCAGCTTTTCAGACCCTTCGGGGGAGACCCAGTACTTC.

The V call is TRBV7-2, the J call TRBJ2-3; 8 nucleotides align to TRBD2. This CDR3 spans 15 amino acids. Trimming removed 5 bases from V and 5 bases from J; junction bases left unmatched: 9. The V gene's germline CDR1 is SGHTA and CDR2 FQGNSA. The CDR3 coding sequence is TGTGCCAGCAGCGCCCAAGCGGGAGCGGGAGATACGCAGTATTTT. Translated, it gives CASSAQAGAGDTQYF.

The rearrangement joins TRBV19 to TRBJ2-1; tentative D call: TRBD2 (5 bases). Germline CDR1 and CDR2: LNHDA and SQIVND (reference sequence). This CDR3 comprises 13 residues. V gave up 3 bases and J gave up 5 bases, with 8 bases separating them. In nucleotides, the CDR3 is TGTGCCAGTAGTATGGGAGTCGACAATGAGCAGTTCTTC. Its translation: CASSMGVDNEQFF. The full variable domain, rest sourced from reference TRBV19 and TRBJ2-1, is DGGITQSPKYLFRKEGQNVTLSCEQNLNHDAMYWYRQDPGQGLRLIYYSQIVNDFQKGDIAEGYSVSREKKESFPLTVTSAQKNPTAFYLCASSMGVDNEQFFGPGTRLTVL.

The chain carries TRBV7-3 and TRBJ2-4, with TRBD2 matching 8 bases. This CDR3 has 14 residues. Germline V CDR1 and CDR2: SGHTA, FQGTGA. After removal of 8 bases from V and 8 bases from J, the junction contained 11 bases not matched to a gene. The CDR3 DNA is TGTGCCAGCGGTCCCGGGGGGGCGGGGGACATTCAGTACTTC. Translating gives CASGPGGAGDIQYF.

This clone was seen only once. V usage is TRBV27 and J usage is TRBJ2-2, with no clear D. The CDR3 length is 14 residues. Trimming took off 3 bases at V and 1 base at J, with 6 bases between the two ends. Germline CDR1 MNHEY, CDR2 SMNVEV (reference sequence). The CDR3 here is CASSFFLNTGELFF. CDR3 bases: TGTGCCAGCAGTTTCTTCTTGAACACCGGGGAGCTGTTTTTT.

V and J are TRBV7-2 and TRBJ2-1; a weak D match, TRBD2 (5 bases). The CDR3 is 15 residues long. Germline CDR1 reads SGHTA; CDR2 reads FQGNSA. V was cut by 3 bases and J by 0 bases, with 9 bases left in between. The CDR3 sequence is CASSFWESSYNEQFF. The DNA for the CDR3 is TGTGCCAGCAGCTTCTGGGAGAGCTCCTACAATGAGCAGTTCTTC.